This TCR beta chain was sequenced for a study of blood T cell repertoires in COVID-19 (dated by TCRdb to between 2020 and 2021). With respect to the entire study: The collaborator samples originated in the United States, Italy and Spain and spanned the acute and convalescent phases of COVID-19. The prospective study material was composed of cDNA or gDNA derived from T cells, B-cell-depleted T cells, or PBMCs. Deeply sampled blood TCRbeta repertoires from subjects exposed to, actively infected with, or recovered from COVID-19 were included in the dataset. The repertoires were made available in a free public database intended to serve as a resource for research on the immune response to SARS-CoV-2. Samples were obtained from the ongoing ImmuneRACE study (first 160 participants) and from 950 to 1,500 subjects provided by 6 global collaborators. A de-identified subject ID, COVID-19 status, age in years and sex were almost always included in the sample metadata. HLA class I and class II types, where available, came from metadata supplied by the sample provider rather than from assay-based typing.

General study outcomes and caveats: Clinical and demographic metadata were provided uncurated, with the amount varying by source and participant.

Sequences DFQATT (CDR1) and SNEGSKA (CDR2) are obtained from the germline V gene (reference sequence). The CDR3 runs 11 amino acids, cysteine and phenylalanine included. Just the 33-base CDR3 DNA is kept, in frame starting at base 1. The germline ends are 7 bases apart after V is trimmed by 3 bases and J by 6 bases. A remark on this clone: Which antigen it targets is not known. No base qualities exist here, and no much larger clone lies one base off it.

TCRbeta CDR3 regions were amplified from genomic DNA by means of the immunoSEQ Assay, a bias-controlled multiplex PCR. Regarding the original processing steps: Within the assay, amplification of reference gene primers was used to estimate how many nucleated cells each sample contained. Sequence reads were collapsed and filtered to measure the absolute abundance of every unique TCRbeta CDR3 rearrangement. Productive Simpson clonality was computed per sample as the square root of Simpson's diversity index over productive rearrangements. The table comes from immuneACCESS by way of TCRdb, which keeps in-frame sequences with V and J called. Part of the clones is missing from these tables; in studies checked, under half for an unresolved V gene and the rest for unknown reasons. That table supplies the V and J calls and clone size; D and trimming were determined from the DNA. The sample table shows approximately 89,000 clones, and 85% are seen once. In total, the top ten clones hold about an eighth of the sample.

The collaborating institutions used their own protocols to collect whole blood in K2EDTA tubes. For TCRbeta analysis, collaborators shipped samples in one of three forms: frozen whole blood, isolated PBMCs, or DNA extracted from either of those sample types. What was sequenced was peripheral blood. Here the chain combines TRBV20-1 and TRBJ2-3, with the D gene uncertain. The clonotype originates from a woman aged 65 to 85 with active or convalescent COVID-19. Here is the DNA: TGCAGTGCTAGGACCGGGGATACGCAGTATTTT. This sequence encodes CSARTGDTQYF.